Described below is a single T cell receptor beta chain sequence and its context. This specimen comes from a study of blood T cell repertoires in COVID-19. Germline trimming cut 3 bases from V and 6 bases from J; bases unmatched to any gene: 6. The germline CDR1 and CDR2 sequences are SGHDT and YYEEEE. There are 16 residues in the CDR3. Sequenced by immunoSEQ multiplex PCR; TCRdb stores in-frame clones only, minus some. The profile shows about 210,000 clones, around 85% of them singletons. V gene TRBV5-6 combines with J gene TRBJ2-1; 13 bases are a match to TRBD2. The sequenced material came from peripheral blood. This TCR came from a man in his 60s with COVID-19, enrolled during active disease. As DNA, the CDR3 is TGTGCCAGCAGCTCTATTACTAGCGGGAGGGCCAATGAGCAGTTCTTC. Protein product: CASSSITSGRANEQFF.